This TCR beta chain was observed in a study of metastatic and nonmetastatic thyroid tumors. General study points: In both blood and tumor samples, TCR beta diversity was reported significantly higher for malignant than benign nodules.

Original processing methods: The study built a papillary thyroid cancer distant-metastasis classifier from CDR3 differences across clinicopathological groups. TCRdb reprocessed the PCR reads via MiXCR. The V and J calls and clone size come from TCRdb's table, not from the authors' own analysis. The data contain 15,000 to 20,000 clones, approximately 14% of them singletons. This CDR3 comprises 15 residues. The germline V and J ends were trimmed by 4 bases and 5 bases, with 15 bases remaining between them. Germline CDR1 reads SGHRS; CDR2 reads YFSETQ. This clone was counted many times. The antigen is unknown. Other nucleotide sequences in the sample specify the same CDR3. No treatment of any kind had been given to any patient before thyroid surgery.

The chain combines TRBV5-1 with TRBJ1-4; D ambiguous. The TCR was taken from a female donor with papillary thyroid cancer or a benign thyroid nodule (not recorded which). Some clones in this sample may be carry-over from other donors' samples. The sequenced material came from blood. CDR3 protein: CASSPEAQLNEKLFF. In nucleotides, the CDR3 is TGCGCCAGCAGCCCGGAGGCACAGCTGAATGAAAAACTGTTTTTT.